The 7 T cell receptor beta chains presented below share a single source sample, sequenced in a study of control samples from healthy donors and cancer patients. The data were produced by immunoSEQ multiplex PCR, yet TCRdb's version contains in-frame clones alone and is incomplete. The data show over 150,000 clones, approximately 92% seen once. Sequences were obtained from blood. Receptor source: a man aged 18 to 30 in good health.

The chain recombines TRBV7-8 with TRBJ2-1; perhaps TRBD2 as D (5 bases). V lost 1 base, J lost 3 bases, and 16 bases lay in between. Germline V CDR1 and CDR2: SGHVS, FQNEAQ. This CDR3 has 17 amino acids. CDR3 loop: CASSLDQERIRYNEQFF. In nucleotides, the CDR3 is TGTGCCAGCAGCTTAGATCAAGAGCGGATACGCTACAATGAGCAGTTCTTC.

This clone was observed a handful of times. J is TRBJ1-5 and V is TRBV2; 8 bases align to TRBD1. CDR1 and CDR2 (germline): SNHLY, FYNNEI. The CDR3 has 15 residues. The V segment lost 5 bases and the J segment 4 bases; nucleotides outside the gene matches: 7. DNA for the CDR3: TGTGCCAGCAGTCCCCAGGGGGCGATTAATCAGCCCCAGCATTTT. It translates to CASSPQGAINQPQHF.

This clone was found once. The chain has TRBV19 and TRBJ1-3; D is possibly TRBD1 (5 bases). The V gene lost 8 bases and the J gene lost 8 bases, with 13 bases spanning the gap. Germline CDR1 LNHDA, CDR2 SQIVND (reference sequence). This CDR3 region has 12 residues. This CDR3 reads CASPSPGHTIYF. DNA for the CDR3: TGTGCCAGTCCATCTCCGGGACACACCATATATTTT.

This clone was seen only once. The rearrangement joins TRBV5-3 to TRBJ2-5; 10 bases are a match to TRBD2. TRBV5-3 is an ORF for which the function is uncertain. CDR3 length: 15 amino acids. V dropped 4 bases and J dropped 5; count of bases not matched to a gene: 8. The CDR3: CARSMPGLARETQYF. DNA of the CDR3: TGTGCCAGAAGCATGCCGGGACTAGCGCGGGAGACCCAGTACTTC.

The CDR3 nucleotides read TGTGCCACCAGTGATTTGTACGCGGGGCCCCGGGACACAGATACGCAGTATTTT. Residues: CATSDLYAGPRDTDTQYF. The V gene is TRBV24-1, the J gene TRBJ2-3, with D possibly being TRBD2 (6 bases). The CDR3 spans 18 residues. Trimming pared 0 bases from V and 2 bases from J, leaving 17 bases between. CDR1 is KGHDR and CDR2 is SFDVKD in the germline V gene.

This chain links TRBV5-1 with TRBJ2-1, with 13 nucleotides matching TRBD2. V lost 5 bases to trimming and J lost 8 bases; unmatched junction nucleotides: 1. The CDR3 length is 13 residues. The germline CDR1 and CDR2 sequences are SGHRS and YFSETQ. The CDR3: CASRGLAGYEQFF. As DNA, the CDR3 is TGCGCCAGCAGGGGACTAGCGGGGTATGAGCAGTTCTTC.

This chain connects TRBV5-1 to TRBJ1-1; maybe TRBD1 (6 bases). The CDR3 sequence is 15 residues long. Germline-derived CDR1 and CDR2 are SGHRS and YFSETQ. With 4 bases removed from V and 6 bases from J, the gap between germline ends came to 19 bases. CDR3 residues: CASSPADGGRPEAFF. CDR3 in DNA: TGCGCCAGCAGCCCCGCGGACGGGGGGCGGCCTGAAGCTTTCTTT.